The clone carrying this TCR beta chain was counted once. Clones were read by immunoSEQ multiplex PCR, and TCRdb kept only the in-frame ones, dropping some. The sample has 240,000 or so clones; roughly 88% are singletons. This sample stems from a study of blood T cell repertoires in COVID-19. CDR3 length equals 14 residues. Germline V lookup: CDR1 SGHTA, CDR2 FQGNSA. V lost 5 bases to trimming and J lost 8 bases, with 16 bases between them. The sequence derives from a man aged 80 or over with acute or convalescent COVID-19. The sequenced sample consisted of peripheral blood. V and J are TRBV7-2 and TRBJ2-1; maybe TRBD1 (5 bases). CDR3 region: CASSPSRASDEQFF. CDR3 DNA sequence: TGTGCCAGCAGCCCAAGCAGGGCCTCCGATGAGCAGTTCTTC.